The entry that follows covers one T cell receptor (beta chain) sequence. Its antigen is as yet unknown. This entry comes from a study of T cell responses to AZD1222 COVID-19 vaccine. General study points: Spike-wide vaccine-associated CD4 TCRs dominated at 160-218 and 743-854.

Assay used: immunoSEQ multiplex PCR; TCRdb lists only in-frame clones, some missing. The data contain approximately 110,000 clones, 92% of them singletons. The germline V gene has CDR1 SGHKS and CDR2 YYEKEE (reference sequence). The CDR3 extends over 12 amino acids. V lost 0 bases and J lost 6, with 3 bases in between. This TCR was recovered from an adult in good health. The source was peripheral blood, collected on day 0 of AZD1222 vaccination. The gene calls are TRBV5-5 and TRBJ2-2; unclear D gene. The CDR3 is CASSLVPGELFF. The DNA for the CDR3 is TGTGCCAGCAGCTTGGTTCCCGGGGAGCTGTTTTTT.